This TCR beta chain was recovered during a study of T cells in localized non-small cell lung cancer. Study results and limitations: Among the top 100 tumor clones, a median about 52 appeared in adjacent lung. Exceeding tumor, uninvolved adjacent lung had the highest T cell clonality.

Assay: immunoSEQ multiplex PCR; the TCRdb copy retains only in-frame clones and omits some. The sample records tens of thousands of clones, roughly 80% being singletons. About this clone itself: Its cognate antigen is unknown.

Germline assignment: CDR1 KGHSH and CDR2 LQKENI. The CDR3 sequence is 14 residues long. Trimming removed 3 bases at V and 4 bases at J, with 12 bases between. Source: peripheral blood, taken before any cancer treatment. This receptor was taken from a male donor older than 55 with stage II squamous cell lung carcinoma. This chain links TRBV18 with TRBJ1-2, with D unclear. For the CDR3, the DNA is TGTGCCAGCTCACCCGGGAAGGGCGGCTATGGCTACACCTTC. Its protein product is CASSPGKGGYGYTF.